This is a list of T cell receptor beta chains from one sample in a study of glioma-infiltrating T cells. TCRdb reprocessed the multiplex PCR reads with MiXCR, giving one entry per CDR3 protein. The data contain around 190,000 distinct CDR3 sequences, approximately 30% of them singletons. The sample comprised glioma tissue, nonneoplastic brain tissue, or PBMCs (not recorded which). These receptors were collected from a human donor with low-grade glioma or glioblastoma, undergoing nonglioma brain surgery, or in good health (not recorded which). Both conserved end residues are part of each CDR3.

J | V | CDR3
TRBJ1-2 | TRBV7-2 | CASSLAYTNYGYTF
TRBJ2-3 | TRBV20-1 | CSALGAGGTDTQYF
TRBJ1-5 | TRBV7-2 | CASNLIGTDQPQHF
TRBJ1-2 | TRBV3-1 | CASSQDRAATNYGYTF
TRBJ2-5 | TRBV6-2/TRBV6-3 | CASSLQGFATQYF
TRBJ1-2 | TRBV19 | CASNNFGWTDNYGYTF
TRBJ2-7 | TRBV2 | CASSPIFEGEQYF
TRBJ1-4 | TRBV12-3/TRBV12-4 | CASSPPPSPLTDRKNEKLFF
TRBJ2-3 | TRBV10-3 | CAISPGLAGGTADTQYF
TRBJ2-7 | TRBV20-1 | CSAKGPGTNYNEQYF
TRBJ1-1 | TRBV4-3 | CASSQEGAGKNTEAFF
TRBJ2-3 | TRBV7-2 | CASSLVGGAGTDTQYF
TRBJ2-1 | TRBV19 | CASSALPLAGFYNEQFF